A single T cell receptor (beta chain) is shown here with its context. In the original processing: Estimates of nucleated cell counts were drawn from the amplification of reference gene primers. Profiled with immunoSEQ multiplex PCR; TCRdb holds only in-frame clones, not every one. V and J calls and clone size come straight from that table; D and trimming were deduced from the DNA. The sample has under 300,000 clones; 86% are singletons. The data were obtained in a study of blood T cell repertoires in COVID-19. Study summary: COVID-19 samples, acute and convalescent, were from the United States, Italy and Spain.

V gave up 0 bases and J gave up 3 bases; unmatched junction bases: 2. This CDR3 region has 15 residues. CDR1 is SGHNT, CDR2 YYREEE, per germline (reference sequence). The TCR comes from a man older than 75 with acute or convalescent COVID-19. The material sequenced was peripheral blood. J is TRBJ2-5 and V is TRBV5-4; 10 bases map to TRBD2. CDR3 sequence (DNA): TGTGCCAGCAGCTTGGGACTAGCGGGTAAAGAGACCCAGTACTTC. Translating gives CASSLGLAGKETQYF.